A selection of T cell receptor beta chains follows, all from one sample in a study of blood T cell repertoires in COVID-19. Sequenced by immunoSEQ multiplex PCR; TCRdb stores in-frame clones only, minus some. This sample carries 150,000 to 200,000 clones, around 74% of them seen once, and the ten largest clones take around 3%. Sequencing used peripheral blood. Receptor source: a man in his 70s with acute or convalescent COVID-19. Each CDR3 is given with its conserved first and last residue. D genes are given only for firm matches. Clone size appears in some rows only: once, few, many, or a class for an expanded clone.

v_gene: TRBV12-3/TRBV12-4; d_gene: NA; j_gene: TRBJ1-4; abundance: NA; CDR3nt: TGTGCCAGCAGTTCCGGGATTGGACTGTTTTTT; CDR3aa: CASSSGIGLFF
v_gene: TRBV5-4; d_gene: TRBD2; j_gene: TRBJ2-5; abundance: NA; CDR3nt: TGTGCCAGCAGCCCCCGGGGGGAGGGAGAGACCCAGTACTTC; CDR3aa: CASSPRGEGETQYF
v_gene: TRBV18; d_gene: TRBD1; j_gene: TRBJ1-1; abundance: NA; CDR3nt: TGTGCCAGCTCACCGGGACAGGGGGCTTTGGGCACTGAAGCTTTCTTT; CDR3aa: CASSPGQGALGTEAFF
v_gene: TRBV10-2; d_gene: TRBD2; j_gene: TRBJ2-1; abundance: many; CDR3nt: TGCGCCAGCAGTTTCCACCTAGCGGGGGTGGCTGAGCAGTTCTTC; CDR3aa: CASSFHLAGVAEQFF
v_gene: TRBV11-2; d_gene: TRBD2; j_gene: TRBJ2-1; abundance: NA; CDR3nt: TGTGCCAGCAGCCTAAGACTAGCGGGGGGCATTGGGGAGCAGTTCTTC; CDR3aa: CASSLRLAGGIGEQFF
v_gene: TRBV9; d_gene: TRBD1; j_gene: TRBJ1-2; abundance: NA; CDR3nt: TGTGCCAGCAGCCCCCGGGACAGGGGTCTCCCTAACTATGGCTACACCTTC; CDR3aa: CASSPRDRGLPNYGYTF
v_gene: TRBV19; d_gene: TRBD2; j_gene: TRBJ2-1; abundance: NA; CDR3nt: TGTGCCCCGAGCCTACTGGCGGGAGGGCGGAATGAGCAGTTCTTC; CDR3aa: CAPSLLAGGRNEQFF
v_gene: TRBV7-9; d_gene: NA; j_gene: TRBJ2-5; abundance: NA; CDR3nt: TGTGCCAGCATCGCGGCTAGTCAAGAGACCCAGTACTTC; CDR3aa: CASIAASQETQYF
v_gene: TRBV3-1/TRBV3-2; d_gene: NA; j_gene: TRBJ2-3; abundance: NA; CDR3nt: TGTGCCAGCAGCCACCGGGGGAGCACAGATACGCAGTATTTT; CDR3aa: CASSHRGSTDTQYF
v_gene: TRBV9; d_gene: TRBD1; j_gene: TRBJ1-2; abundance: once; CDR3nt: TGTGCCAGCAGGGGGACAGGGATTAACTATGGCTACACCTTC; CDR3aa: CASRGTGINYGYTF
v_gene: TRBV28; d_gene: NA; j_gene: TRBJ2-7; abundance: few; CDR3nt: TGTGCCAGCAGTCGGGGAACCTACGAGCAGTACTTC; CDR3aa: CASSRGTYEQYF
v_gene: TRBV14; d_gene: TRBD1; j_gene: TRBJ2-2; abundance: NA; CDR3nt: TGTGCCAGCAGTCCCGGGACAGGGGGCACCGGGGAGCTGTTTTTT; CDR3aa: CASSPGTGGTGELFF
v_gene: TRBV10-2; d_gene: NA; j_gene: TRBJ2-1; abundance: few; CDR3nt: TGCGCCAGCAGTGAAGGGGTTCGGGTCGGGAGACGAGAGCAGTTCTTC; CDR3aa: CASSEGVRVGRREQFF
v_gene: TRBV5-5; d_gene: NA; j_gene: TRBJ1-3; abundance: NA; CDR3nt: TGTGCCAGCAGTTCGCTCACAGGAAACACCATATATTTT; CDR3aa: CASSSLTGNTIYF
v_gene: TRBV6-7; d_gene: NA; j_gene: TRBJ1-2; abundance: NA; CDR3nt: TGTGCCAGCAGTTACGTAAAGAGGATTTACCGCGGGGGTGGCTACACCTTC; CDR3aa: CASSYVKRIYRGGGYTF
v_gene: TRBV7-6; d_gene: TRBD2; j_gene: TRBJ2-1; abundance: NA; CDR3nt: TGTGCCAGCAGCCCTTCTAGCGGGAGTCCCTCCTACAATGAGCAGTTCTTC; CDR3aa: CASSPSSGSPSYNEQFF
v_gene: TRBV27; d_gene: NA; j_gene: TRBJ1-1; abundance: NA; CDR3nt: TGTGCCAGCAGTTTTCGCTCGTTTCCGGGACTGAAGAACACTGAAGCTTTCTTT; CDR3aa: CASSFRSFPGLKNTEAFF
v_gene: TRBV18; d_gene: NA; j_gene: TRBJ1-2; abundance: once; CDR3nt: TGTGCCAGCCAGAAGCAAGAGGGAGTGAACTATGGCTACACCTTC; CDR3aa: CASQKQEGVNYGYTF
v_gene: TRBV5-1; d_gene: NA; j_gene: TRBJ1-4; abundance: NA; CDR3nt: TGCGCCAGCAGCTTGGGACAGACTAATGAAAAACTGTTTTTT; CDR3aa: CASSLGQTNEKLFF
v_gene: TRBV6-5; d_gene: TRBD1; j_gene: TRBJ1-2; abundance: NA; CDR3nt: TGTGCCAGCAGTTACGCGGACAGGGTACGTGGCTACACCTTC; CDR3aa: CASSYADRVRGYTF
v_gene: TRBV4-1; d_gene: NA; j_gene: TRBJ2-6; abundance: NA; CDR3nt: TGCGCCAGCAGCCTATCCGGGTCCTCTGGGGCCAACGTCCTGACTTTC; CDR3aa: CASSLSGSSGANVLTF
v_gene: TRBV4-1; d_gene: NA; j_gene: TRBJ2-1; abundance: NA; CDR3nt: TGCGCCAGCAGCCAAGCCGGGGGATCCGCTCTTGAGCAGTTCTTC; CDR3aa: CASSQAGGSALEQFF
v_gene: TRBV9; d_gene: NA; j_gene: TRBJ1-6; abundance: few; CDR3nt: TGTGCCAGCAGCGCCCCTAGCACAGCAAATTCACCCCTCCACTTT; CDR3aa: CASSAPSTANSPLHF
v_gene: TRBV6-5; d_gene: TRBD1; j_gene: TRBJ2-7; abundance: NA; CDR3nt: TGTGCCAGCAGCGCAGACAGGGTCGAGCAGTACTTC; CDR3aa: CASSADRVEQYF
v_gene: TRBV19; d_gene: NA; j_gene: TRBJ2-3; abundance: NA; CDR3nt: TGTGCCACGCGAACAGGGGTCCTCGGGGGAGATACGCAGTATTTT; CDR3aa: CATRTGVLGGDTQYF
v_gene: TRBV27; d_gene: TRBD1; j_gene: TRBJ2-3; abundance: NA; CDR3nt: TGTGCCAGCAGTTTACAGGGGGCTTGGGATACGCAGTATTTT; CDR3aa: CASSLQGAWDTQYF
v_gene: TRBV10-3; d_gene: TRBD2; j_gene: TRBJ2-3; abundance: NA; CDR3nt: TGTGCCATCAGTGACAAACGACTAGCGGGAGGGCCGATGTCGCAGTATTTT; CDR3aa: CAISDKRLAGGPMSQYF
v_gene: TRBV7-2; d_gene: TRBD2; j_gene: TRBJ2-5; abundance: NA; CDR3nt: TGTGCCAGCAGCTTAGAAATGGCGGGAGTACAGTACTTC; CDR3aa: CASSLEMAGVQYF
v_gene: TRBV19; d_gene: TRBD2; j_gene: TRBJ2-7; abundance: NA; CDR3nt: TGTGCCAGTAGTAAACCGGGACTAGCCTACGAGCAGTACTTC; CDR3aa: CASSKPGLAYEQYF
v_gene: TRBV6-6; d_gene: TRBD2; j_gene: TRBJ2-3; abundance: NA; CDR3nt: TGTGCCAGCAGGAATAGCGGGGGATCGAGCACAGATACGCAGTATTTT; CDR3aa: CASRNSGGSSTDTQYF
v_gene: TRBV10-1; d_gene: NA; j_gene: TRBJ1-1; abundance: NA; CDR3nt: TGCGCCAGCAAGAGGGATCCGAACACTGAAGCTTTCTTT; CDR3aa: CASKRDPNTEAFF
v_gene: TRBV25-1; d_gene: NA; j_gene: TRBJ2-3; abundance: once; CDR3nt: TGTGCCAGCAGTGAATCCAGGGGCACAGATACGCAGTATTTT; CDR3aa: CASSESRGTDTQYF
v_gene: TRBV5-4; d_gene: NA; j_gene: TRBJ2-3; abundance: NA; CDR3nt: TGTGCCAGCAGCTTGGATCAACGGGGCACAGATACGCAGTATTTT; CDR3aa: CASSLDQRGTDTQYF
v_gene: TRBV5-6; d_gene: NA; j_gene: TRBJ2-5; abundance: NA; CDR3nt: TGTGCCAGCAGCCCGGGTGGCAGGGAAGAGACCCAGTACTTC; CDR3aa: CASSPGGREETQYF
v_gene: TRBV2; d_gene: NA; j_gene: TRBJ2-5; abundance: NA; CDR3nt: TGTGCCAGCACCGAGAGCCTAGGGACCCAGTACTTC; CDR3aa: CASTESLGTQYF
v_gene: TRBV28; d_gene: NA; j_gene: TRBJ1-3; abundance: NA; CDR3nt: TGTGCCAGCAGTTCCAGGGTACCTGGAAACACCATATATTTT; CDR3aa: CASSSRVPGNTIYF
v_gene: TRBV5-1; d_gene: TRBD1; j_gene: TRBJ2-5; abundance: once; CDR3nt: TGCGCCAGCAGCTCGGGACAGTACCAAGAGACCCAGTACTTC; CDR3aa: CASSSGQYQETQYF
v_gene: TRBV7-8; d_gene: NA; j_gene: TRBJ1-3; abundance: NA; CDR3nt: TGTGCCAGCAGCTTAGGCCACAGAAGAAACACCATATATTTT; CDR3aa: CASSLGHRRNTIYF
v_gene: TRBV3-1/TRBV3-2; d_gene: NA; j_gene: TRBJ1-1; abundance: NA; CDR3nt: TGTGCCAGCAGTCTAAGCCAAGCACTTCGGGGGGCGGTGGCGGCCTACACTGAAGCTTTCTTT; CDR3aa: CASSLSQALRGAVAAYTEAFF
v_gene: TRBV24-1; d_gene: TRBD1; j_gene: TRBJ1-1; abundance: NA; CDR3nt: TGTGCCACCAGCAGACAGGGGGGGAACACTGAAGCTTTCTTT; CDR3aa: CATSRQGGNTEAFF
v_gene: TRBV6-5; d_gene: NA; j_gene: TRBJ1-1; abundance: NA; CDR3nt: TGTGCCAGCATATTTAATTACCAGGCTTTCTTT; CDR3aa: CASIFNYQAFF
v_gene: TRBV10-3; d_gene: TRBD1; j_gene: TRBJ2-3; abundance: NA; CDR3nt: TGTGCCACCAGGGGGAGTAGCACAGATACGCAGTATTTT; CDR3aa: CATRGSSTDTQYF
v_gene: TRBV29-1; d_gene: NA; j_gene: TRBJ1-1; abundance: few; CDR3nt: TGCAGCGTTGAAGTCCGACAAAACACTGAAGCTTTCTTT; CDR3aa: CSVEVRQNTEAFF
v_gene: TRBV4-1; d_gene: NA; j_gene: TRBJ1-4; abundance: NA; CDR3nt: TGCGCCAGCAGCCAAGAATCTGGGAGGGTCGAAAAACTGTTTTTT; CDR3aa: CASSQESGRVEKLFF
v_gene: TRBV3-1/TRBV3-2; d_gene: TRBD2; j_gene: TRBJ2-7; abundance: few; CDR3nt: TGTGCCAGCAGCCACCCGACTAGCGGGAGTTACGAGCAGTACTTC; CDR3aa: CASSHPTSGSYEQYF
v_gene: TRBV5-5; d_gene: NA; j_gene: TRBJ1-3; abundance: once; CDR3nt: TGTGCCAGCAGAGGGGCTTTCTCTGGAAACACCATATATTTT; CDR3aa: CASRGAFSGNTIYF
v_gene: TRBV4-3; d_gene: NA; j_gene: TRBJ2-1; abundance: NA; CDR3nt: TGCGCCAGCAGCCAAGGAGGACAAATGGATGAGCAGTTCTTC; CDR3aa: CASSQGGQMDEQFF
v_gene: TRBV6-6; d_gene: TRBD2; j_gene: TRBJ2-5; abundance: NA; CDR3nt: TGTGCCAGCAGTCCCCCCGGGACTAGAGGGCCCGAGACCCAGTACTTC; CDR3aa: CASSPPGTRGPETQYF
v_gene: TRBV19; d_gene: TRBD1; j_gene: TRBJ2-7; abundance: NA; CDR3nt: TGTGCCAGTAGTATCACGGGACAGGGAAATTACGAGCAGTACTTC; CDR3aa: CASSITGQGNYEQYF
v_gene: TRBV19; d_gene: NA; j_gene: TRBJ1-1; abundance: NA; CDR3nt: TGTGCCAGTAGAGGACTGATGAACACTGAAGCTTTCTTT; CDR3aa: CASRGLMNTEAFF
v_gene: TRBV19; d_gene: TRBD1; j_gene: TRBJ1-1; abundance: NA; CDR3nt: TGTGCCAGTACCCTAAGGTCCGGGACAGGGACCACTGAAGCTTTCTTT; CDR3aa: CASTLRSGTGTTEAFF
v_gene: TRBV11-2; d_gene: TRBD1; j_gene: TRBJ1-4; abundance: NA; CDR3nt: TGTGCCAGCAGCCAGCAGACAGGGCTTGAAAAACTGTTTTTT; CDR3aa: CASSQQTGLEKLFF
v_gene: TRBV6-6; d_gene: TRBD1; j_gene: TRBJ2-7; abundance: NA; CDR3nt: TGTGCCAGCAGTTTGACAGGGGATCGAAGCGAGCAGTACTTC; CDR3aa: CASSLTGDRSEQYF
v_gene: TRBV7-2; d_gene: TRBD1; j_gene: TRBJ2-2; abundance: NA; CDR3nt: TGTGCCAGCAGCTCCGGAGACAGGGGTATTTCCGGGGAGCTGTTTTTT; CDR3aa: CASSSGDRGISGELFF
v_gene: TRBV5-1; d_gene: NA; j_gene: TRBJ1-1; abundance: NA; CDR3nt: TGCGCCAGCAACCGTGGAGGGGCCATGAACACTGAAGCTTTCTTT; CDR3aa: CASNRGGAMNTEAFF
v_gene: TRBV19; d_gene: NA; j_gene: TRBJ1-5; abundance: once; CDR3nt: TGTGCCAGTAGTGTCGATCAGGGGTTGCTGCCCCAGCATTTT; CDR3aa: CASSVDQGLLPQHF
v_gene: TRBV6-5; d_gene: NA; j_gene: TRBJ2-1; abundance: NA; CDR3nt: TGTGCCAGCACCGAGGGGATTTGGGGGGACAATGAGCAGTTCTTC; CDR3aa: CASTEGIWGDNEQFF
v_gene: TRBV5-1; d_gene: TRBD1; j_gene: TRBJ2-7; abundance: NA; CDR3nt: TGCGCCAGTATGAAAGGGGGCCCGGGCGAGCAGTACTTC; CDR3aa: CASMKGGPGEQYF
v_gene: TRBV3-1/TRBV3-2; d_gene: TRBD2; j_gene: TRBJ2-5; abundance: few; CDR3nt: TGTGCCAGCAGCCAAAGTTCTCTGACTAGCGGCGGAGAGACCCAGTACTTC; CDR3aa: CASSQSSLTSGGETQYF